These 24 T cell receptor beta chains came from one sample sequenced in a study of T cell repertoires in cytomegalovirus infection. TCRdb recomputed calls from the reads with MiXCR, one row per CDR3 protein. The sample gives 200,000 to 300,000 distinct CDR3 sequences, roughly 9% of which show up once; about 16% is in the top ten. Sequencing was performed on PBMCs. Every receptor here comes from a human donor in good health (CMV status not recorded). Some clones in this sample may be carry-over from other donors' samples.

This clonotype was counted ten times or more. The chain joins TRBV7-2 to TRBJ2-5, with a tentative D call TRBD1 (6 bases). CDR1 and CDR2 (germline): SGHTA, FQGNSA. This CDR3 comprises 12 residues. The V end was cut by 6 bases, the J end by 3 bases, with 8 bases between. CDR3 sequence: CASRGGEETQYF. CDR3 in DNA: TGTGCCAGCAGAGGGGGAGAAGAGACCCAGTACTTC. Drawing the rest from reference TRBV7-2 and TRBJ2-5, the complete variable domain is GAGVSQSPSNKVTEKGKDVELRCDPISGHTALYWYRQSLGQGLEFLIYFQGNSAPDKSGLPSDRFSAERTGGSVSTLTIQRTQQEDSAVYLCASRGGEETQYFGPGTRLLVL.

This clonotype occurred many times. Here the CDR3 DNA reads TGTGCCAGCAGCCAGGGAGAGTTCCGTCATCAGCCCCAGCATTTT. Translating gives CASSQGEFRHQPQHF. This chain uses TRBV7-2 with TRBJ1-5; a weak D match, TRBD1 (5 bases). The CDR3 covers 15 residues. The V end lost 5 bases, the J end lost 5 bases, and 16 bases lay between the germline ends. Germline CDR1 and CDR2: SGHTA and FQGNSA.

This clonotype was counted between two and nine times. The chain recombines TRBV20-1 with TRBJ2-1, with 9 nucleotides matching TRBD2. Germline CDR1 and CDR2: DFQATT and SNEGSKA (reference sequence). This CDR3 comprises 16 residues. The V segment lost 3 bases and the J segment 2 bases; nucleotides outside the gene matches: 8. CDR3 protein: CSASRPGGGAYNEQFF. The CDR3, as DNA: TGCAGTGCTAGTAGACCTGGCGGGGGGGCCTACAATGAGCAGTTCTTC.

This clonotype was observed at least ten times. V and J are TRBV7-2 and TRBJ1-2; D not certain. Germline V CDR1 and CDR2: SGHTA, FQGNSA. The ends were cut back, 4 bases at V and 8 bases at J, with 11 bases in the middle. CDR3 length: 12 residues. The CDR3 nucleotides are TGTGCCAGCAGCTCCTACCGGTGGGGCTACACCTTC. This sequence encodes CASSSYRWGYTF.

This clonotype has ten or more counts. The chain is built from TRBV7-2 and TRBJ1-5; D not resolved. The CDR3 totals 16 residues. Germline V gene data show CDR1 as SGHTA and CDR2 as FQGNSA. Trimming left V 3 bases short and J 2 bases short, with 14 bases between. Here the CDR3 DNA reads TGTGCCAGCAGCTTCAGCTGGGGTAATGGCAATCAGCCCCAGCATTTT. Translation gives CASSFSWGNGNQPQHF.

The chain employs TRBV7-9 and TRBJ2-3; tentatively, D is TRBD1 or TRBD2 (5 bases each). CDR3 size: 14 residues. Between the trimmed V and J ends, which lost 5 bases and 2 bases, there was a span of 11 bases. Germline V gene data show CDR1 as SEHNR and CDR2 as FQNEAQ (reference sequence). The CDR3 spells CASSDGTYTDTQYF. The CDR3 coding sequence is TGTGCCAGCAGCGATGGGACCTACACAGATACGCAGTATTTT.

V usage is TRBV18 and J usage is TRBJ1-1, with 8 bases fitting TRBD1. Per the germline V gene, CDR1 is KGHSH and CDR2 is LQKENI. V lost 5 bases and J lost 7; bases outside the gene matches: 6. This CDR3 is built from 13 residues. CDR3 nucleotides: TGTGCCAGCTCATACCGGGACAGGAATGAAGCTTTCTTT. It yields the protein CASSYRDRNEAFF.

This clonotype was seen a handful of times. The chain recombines TRBV6-6 with TRBJ2-7; tentatively, D is TRBD1 or TRBD2 (5 bases each). CDR3 length: 11 amino acids. Germline V CDR1 and CDR2: MNHNY, SVGAGI (reference sequence). Trimming shortened V by 6 bases and J by 10 bases, and 13 bases separated the two germline ends. CDR3 bases: TGTGCCAGCAGCCCGGGGCAAGTCCAGTACTTC. Residues: CASSPGQVQYF.

This clonotype was picked up many times. This chain connects TRBV7-2 to TRBJ2-7, with unresolved D. Germline-derived CDR1 and CDR2 are SGHTA and FQGNSA. The CDR3 runs to 14 residues. V gave up 2 bases and J gave up 7 bases, with 15 bases separating them. Here the CDR3 reads CASSLRDVYVEQYF. CDR3 in DNA: TGTGCCAGCAGCTTAAGAGACGTCTACGTAGAGCAGTACTTC.

J is TRBJ2-7 and V is TRBV5-4, with TRBD2 as a possible D gene (6 bases). This CDR3 contains 14 residues. The V gene's germline CDR1 is SGHNT and CDR2 YYREEE (reference sequence). V lost 2 bases and J lost 3, with 12 bases in between. CDR3 coding DNA: TGTGCCAGCAGCTTAGGAGGGACGGACTACGAGCAGTACTTC. It encodes CASSLGGTDYEQYF.

This clonotype was counted only a few times. CDR3 residues: CAWSPLAGGAQYF. Written as DNA, the CDR3 is TGTGCCTGGAGTCCACTAGCGGGTGGGGCGCAGTATTTT. The chain links TRBV30 to TRBJ2-3, with 9 positions matching TRBD2. The germline V gene encodes CDR1 GTSNPN and CDR2 SVGIG (reference sequence). J was trimmed by 10 bases and V by 2 bases; bases with no gene match: 7. The CDR3 consists of 13 residues.

In its sample, this clonotype was seen many times. The chain carries TRBV7-8 and TRBJ2-3; 13 nucleotides align to TRBD2. Unmatched junction bases numbered 6, after V lost 2 bases and J lost 1 base. CDR3 length: 18 amino acids. Germline CDR1 SGHVS, CDR2 FQNEAQ. CDR3 in DNA: TGTGCCAGCAGCTTATCACCAGGACTAGCGGGGGGCACAGATACGCAGTATTTT. Amino acid sequence: CASSLSPGLAGGTDTQYF.

This clonotype was observed a handful of times. The V gene is TRBV18, the J gene TRBJ1-3; D might be TRBD1 (6 bases). Trimming pared 0 bases from V and 1 base from J, leaving 13 bases between. CDR1 is KGHSH and CDR2 is LQKENI in the germline V gene. There are 17 residues in the CDR3. The CDR3 loop reads CASSPPGGASSGNTIYF. The CDR3 DNA sequence: TGTGCCAGCTCACCACCGGGGGGGGCCTCATCTGGAAACACCATATATTTT.

V is TRBV19 and J is TRBJ1-4; 7 positions agree with TRBD1. The germline V gene has CDR1 LNHDA and CDR2 SQIVND (reference sequence). The CDR3 extends over 15 amino acids. The V gene end was trimmed by 6 bases and the J gene end by 0 bases; junction bases not matched to a gene: 4. CDR3 residues: CASREGTATNEKLFF. CDR3 coding DNA: TGTGCCAGTAGAGAAGGGACAGCAACTAATGAAAAACTGTTTTTT.

This clonotype was counted ten times or more. The J gene is TRBJ2-2, the V gene TRBV7-2, with 8 positions matching TRBD1. The germline V gene has CDR1 SGHTA and CDR2 FQGNSA. The V and J ends lost 5 bases and 5 bases, in that order; junction bases with no gene match: 7. This CDR3 has 15 amino acids. In nucleotides, the CDR3 is TGTGCCAGCAGCCCCGGACAGGGAGAGACCGGGGAGCTGTTTTTT. Translated: CASSPGQGETGELFF.

The chain combines TRBV2 with TRBJ2-7; 8 positions match TRBD1. With V trimmed by 3 bases and J by 3 bases, 1 base remained unmatched. The CDR3 contains 13 residues. CDR1 is SNHLY, CDR2 FYNNEI, per germline. The CDR3 DNA sequence: TGTGCCAGCAGTGACAGGGGGCTCTACGAGCAGTACTTC. It yields the protein CASSDRGLYEQYF.

CDR3 region: CASSLAGIITGELFF. Written as DNA, the CDR3 is TGTGCCAGCAGCTTAGCGGGAATCATCACCGGGGAGCTGTTTTTT. The V and J genes are TRBV7-2 and TRBJ2-2; D gene unclear. Between the trimmed V and J ends, which lost 0 bases and 4 bases, there was a span of 9 bases. The V gene's germline CDR1 is SGHTA and CDR2 FQGNSA. This CDR3 is 15 amino acids long.

This clonotype was counted at least ten times. The chain employs TRBV7-2 and TRBJ1-6, with 7 bases that match TRBD1. CDR1 and CDR2 (germline): SGHTA, FQGNSA. Unmatched junction bases numbered 6, after V lost 4 bases and J lost 15 bases. CDR3 length: 12 amino acids. The CDR3 region has the DNA TGTGCCAGCAGCTCATGGGACAGCGACCTCCACTTT. Its protein product is CASSSWDSDLHF.

This clonotype was recorded at least ten times. The V gene is TRBV7-2, the J gene TRBJ2-2; 7 bases are shared with TRBD1. The CDR3 has 14 residues. Germline V gene lookup returns CDR1 SGHTA and CDR2 FQGNSA. V lost 7 bases and J lost 3; bases outside the gene matches: 5. The CDR3 region is CASTLTGDTGELFF. CDR3 nucleotide sequence: TGTGCCAGCACCCTAACAGGGGACACCGGGGAGCTGTTTTTT.

This clonotype appeared many times. The genes are TRBV28 and TRBJ2-3; TRBD2 might be the D (7 bases). CDR1 and CDR2 from the germline V gene are MDHEN and SYDVKM. Trimming cost V 4 bases and J 5 bases, with 22 bases left between them. This CDR3 has 17 amino acids. The CDR3 loop reads CASSSHEGGGFRDTQYF. CDR3 sequence (DNA): TGTGCCAGCAGTTCCCACGAGGGGGGGGGCTTTAGAGATACGCAGTATTTT.

At least ten counts were recorded for this clonotype. The chain employs TRBV28 and TRBJ2-6; 8 bases are shared with TRBD2. The CDR3 has 19 amino acids. Per the germline V gene, CDR1 is MDHEN and CDR2 is SYDVKM. The V and J ends lost 3 bases and 0 bases, in that order; junction bases with no gene match: 10. CDR3 sequence reads: CASSFSAAGVNSGANVLTF. CDR3 DNA: TGTGCCAGCAGTTTTTCGGCAGCGGGGGTAAACTCTGGGGCCAACGTCCTGACTTTC.

This clonotype was counted between two and nine times. The V gene is TRBV6-5, the J gene TRBJ2-3; weak D call: TRBD1 (5 bases). Trimming removed 4 bases at V and 5 bases at J, with 22 bases between. Looked up from germline, CDR1 is MNHEY and CDR2 is SVGAGI. The CDR3 spans 17 residues. In DNA, the CDR3 is TGTGCCAGCAGTTCCCTCGTCAGAAGGGGTGAAGGAGATACGCAGTATTTT. Amino acid sequence: CASSSLVRRGEGDTQYF.

A remark on this clonotype: This may be a read error, as it is one base from a much larger clone. This chain links TRBV14 with TRBJ1-5, with D possibly being TRBD1 (5 bases). V was shortened by 0 bases and J by 1 base, with 13 bases between the two germline ends. Germline CDR1 is SGHDN and CDR2 is FVKESK. This CDR3 region has 17 residues. The CDR3: CASSQEAGFASNQPQHF. The CDR3 bases are TGTGCCAGCAGCCAAGAAGCAGGGTTCGCGAGCAATCAGCCCCAGCATTTT.

The sample holds many counts of this clonotype. V is TRBV7-6 and J is TRBJ1-6, with a tentative D call TRBD1 (6 bases). V lost 4 bases and J 6 bases, leaving 13 bases between the germline ends. Germline-derived CDR1 and CDR2 are SGHVS and FNYEAQ. CDR3 length equals 15 residues. Written as DNA, the CDR3 is TGTGCCAGCAGCTCGTCAACAGGGAGTAATTCACCCCTCCACTTT. As protein: CASSSSTGSNSPLHF.